This entry concerns a single T cell receptor beta chain. Its antigen remains unidentified. With 3 bases removed from V and 6 bases from J, the gap between germline ends came to 24 bases. The CDR3 is made up of 17 amino acids. Germline V gene data show CDR1 as SGDLS and CDR2 as YYNGEE. The data were taken from a study of PD-1 blockade in classical Hodgkin lymphoma. All trial patients relapsed after autologous stem cell transplantation. Points from the study as a whole: The study reported lower baseline TCR diversity in newly diagnosed patients than in healthy donors. What caused the repertoire differences, perhaps disease activity or prior therapy, remains undefined. Exclusion was the outcome for patients who began nivolumab under 1 year after ASCT.

Sequencing was performed with immunoSEQ multiplex PCR; in TCRdb, only in-frame clones are kept and a portion is missing. This repertoire shows roughly 97,000 clones, roughly 83% found once; its top ten account for less than 15%. The rearrangement joins TRBV9 to TRBJ1-1; possible D gene TRBD1, 6 bases. Sequencing used peripheral blood mononuclear cells (PBMCs), obtained at baseline. The source is a human donor with classical Hodgkin lymphoma. The CDR3 DNA reads as TGTGCCAGCAGCGCCGCCGAGCAGGGGCGCCCCGACCCTGAAGCTTTCTTT. Amino acid sequence: CASSAAEQGRPDPEAFF.